This is a list of T cell receptor beta chains from one sample in a study of T cells in Graves' hyperthyroidism and ophthalmopathy. One entry per CDR3 protein results from TCRdb running MiXCR on the multiplex PCR reads. Found here are around 690,000 distinct CDR3 sequences, less than 25% of them singletons; the top ten hold about 35%. The sequenced sample consisted of blood. The source of these receptors is a man aged 25 to 40 with Graves' ophthalmopathy. Each CDR3 is given with its conserved first and last residue.

TRBJ2-2,TRBV10-3,CAISESGTTSGELFF
TRBJ2-5,TRBV18,CASSPERREETQYF
TRBJ2-3,TRBV6-2/TRBV6-3,CASSYPDYVSITDTQYF
TRBJ2-5,TRBV30,CAWSPRTRYQETQYF
TRBJ2-7,TRBV6-2/TRBV6-3,CASSYGHLAGEGEQYF
TRBJ2-1,TRBV7-9,CASSLQGRDEQFF
TRBJ1-5,TRBV19,CASSMAPRSSRNQPQHF
TRBJ1-5,TRBV4-1,CASSQVRGKGNQPQHF
TRBJ1-1,TRBV4-1,CASEGTEAFF
TRBJ1-5,TRBV18,CASSSTWGGGQPQHF
TRBJ2-2,TRBV11-1,CASSSRWSGSSGELFF
TRBJ1-2,TRBV4-2,CASSQDHQQYYGYTF
TRBJ2-5,TRBV18,CASSPRTGYGTQYF
TRBJ1-2,TRBV15,CATRGGIEIGYGYTF
TRBJ2-2,TRBV6-5,CASSYSSARGRAGELFF
TRBJ1-1,TRBV30,CAWSEVKKGGGIVEAFF
TRBJ2-3,TRBV10-3,CAISGEGDLPDTQYF
TRBJ2-3,TRBV6-2/TRBV6-3,CASSYSKRTSGITDTQYF
TRBJ2-5,TRBV2,CASITGETQYF
TRBJ2-3,TRBV7-9,CASSFTSGRTDTQYF
TRBJ2-5,TRBV12-3/TRBV12-4,CASTRAGTGRRWETQYF
TRBJ2-2,TRBV6-5,CASSYVRQANTGELFF
TRBJ2-2,TRBV7-9,CASSSRESLAAGRLFF
TRBJ2-7,TRBV4-1,CASSPEFGTGGHEQYF
TRBJ2-5,TRBV13,CASSLGPRTSGSTQYF
TRBJ1-2,TRBV18,CASSPSAGFNYGYTF
TRBJ2-7,TRBV4-1,CASSQGGGRGPYGQYF
TRBJ1-2,TRBV9,CASSLNKLQGFYGYTF
TRBJ1-2,TRBV19,CASSIGGGQLRYGYTF
TRBJ2-7,TRBV29-1,CSVTGTSADEQYF
TRBJ1-6,TRBV5-1,CASRDQEYSPLHF
TRBJ2-7,TRBV28,CASSLVAGSYEQYF
TRBJ2-1,TRBV19,CASSQSGTSGYNEQFF
TRBJ1-6,TRBV12-3/TRBV12-4,CASSTRDARHNNSPLHF
TRBJ1-5,TRBV4-1,CASSQVINQPQHF
TRBJ2-1,TRBV7-3,CASSQNLLAQADEQFF
TRBJ2-7,TRBV9,CASSVGSKPYEQYF
TRBJ2-3,TRBV11-1,CASSPRRASGRLATDTQYF
TRBJ1-1,TRBV29-1,CSVRMVGNTEAFF
TRBJ2-7,TRBV6-2/TRBV6-3,CATHRGATSYEQYF
TRBJ2-7,TRBV6-1,CASSELGGSGYEQYF
TRBJ2-1,TRBV27,CASSLFRGGDVGQFF
TRBJ1-1,TRBV3-1,CASSQLEWGGMNTEAFF
TRBJ1-1,TRBV6-5,CASSYSSRTPENTEAFF
TRBJ2-5,TRBV2,CASNGAVLGTQYF
TRBJ1-1,TRBV28,CASSPPESPEAFF
TRBJ2-7,TRBV30,CAWRRGQGGPYEQYF
TRBJ2-7,TRBV6-1,CASRPGHSSSYEQYF
TRBJ2-1,TRBV4-1,CASRSSGRAEEQFF
TRBJ1-5,TRBV15,CATSSTGTGLGRGQPQHF
TRBJ1-5,TRBV19,CASIEFGAGNQPQHF
TRBJ1-1,TRBV20-1,CSASTGSLSNTEAFF
TRBJ2-1,TRBV5-4,CASSGTSVGGEQFF
TRBJ2-7,TRBV28,CASSLQQGEQYF
TRBJ2-4,TRBV7-2,CASSLNPGQNIQYF